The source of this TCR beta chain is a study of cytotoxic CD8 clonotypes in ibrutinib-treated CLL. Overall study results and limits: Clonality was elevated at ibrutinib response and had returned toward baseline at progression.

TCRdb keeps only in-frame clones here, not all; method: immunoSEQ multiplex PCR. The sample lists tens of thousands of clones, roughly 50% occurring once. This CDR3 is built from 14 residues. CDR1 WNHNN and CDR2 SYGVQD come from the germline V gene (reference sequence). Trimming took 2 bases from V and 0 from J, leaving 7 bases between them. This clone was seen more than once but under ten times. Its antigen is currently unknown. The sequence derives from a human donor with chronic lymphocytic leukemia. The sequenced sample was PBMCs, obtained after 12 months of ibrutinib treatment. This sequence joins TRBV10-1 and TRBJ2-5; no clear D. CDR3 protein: CASSERVYQETQYF. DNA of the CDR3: TGCGCCAGCAGTGAGAGGGTGTACCAAGAGACCCAGTACTTC.